The 20 T cell receptor beta chains given below trace back to one sample, sequenced in a study of T-cell memory formation after mild COVID-19. TCRdb reanalysed the 5' RACE reads using MiXCR and keeps one entry per CDR3 protein. This table holds roughly 190,000 distinct CDR3 sequences, 18% found once. The sample taken for sequencing was PBMCs or a T cell subset sorted from them (not recorded which). The receptors shown here come from an adult woman who had mild COVID-19 (a few samples of this study predate the infection). Cell type and time point are not known.

This rearrangement joins TRBV12-3 or TRBV12-4 to TRBJ1-1, with D maybe TRBD1 (5 bases). V was pared by 3 bases and J by 4 bases, with 15 bases between. The length of the CDR3 is 15 residues. CDR3 in amino acids: CASSLAGWVATEAFF. The CDR3 DNA is TGTGCCAGCAGTTTGGCAGGGTGGGTGGCCACTGAAGCTTTCTTT.

This clonotype showed up just a few times. The chain is built from TRBV4-3 and TRBJ2-3; D remains unclear. V lost 0 bases and J lost 0, with 10 bases in between. Germline CDR1 and CDR2: LGHNA and YSLEER. The CDR3 spans 16 residues. CDR3 sequence: CASSQDHRPSTDTQYF. CDR3 DNA sequence: TGCGCCAGCAGCCAAGATCACAGACCTAGCACAGATACGCAGTATTTT.

This clonotype was counted a few times. The rearrangement uses TRBV3-1 and TRBJ1-1, with a possible D match to TRBD1 (5 bases). The germline V and J ends were trimmed by 11 bases and 5 bases, with 24 bases remaining between them. CDR3 size: 15 residues. CDR1 LGHDT and CDR2 YNNKEL come from the germline V gene (reference sequence). CDR3: CAGHINRPRRTEAFF. CDR3 nucleotide sequence: TGTGCCGGTCATATTAACAGGCCTCGGAGGACTGAAGCTTTCTTT.

The J gene is TRBJ2-3, the V gene TRBV2, with a possible D match to TRBD1 (6 bases). The CDR3 covers 15 residues. The germline V gene encodes CDR1 SNHLY and CDR2 FYNNEI. V shed 7 bases and J shed 0 bases, with 14 bases lying between them. The CDR3 DNA sequence: TGTGCCAGCAAGAGAGTGGGACATAGCACAGATACGCAGTATTTT. Its protein is CASKRVGHSTDTQYF.

The sample holds many counts of this clonotype. The chain employs TRBV7-2 and TRBJ1-1; TRBD1 is a possible D gene (6 bases). Germline V CDR1 and CDR2: SGHTA, FQGNSA. V lost 1 base to trimming and J lost 6 bases, with 24 bases between them. The CDR3 has 18 residues. The CDR3 region has the DNA TGTGCCAGCAGCTTAGAGGGTCCGCGGGGGGGCCTCGGGCCTGAAGCTTTCTTT. Encoded protein: CASSLEGPRGGLGPEAFF. The variable domain in full, with the rest retrieved from reference TRBV7-2 and TRBJ1-1, is GAGVSQSPSNKVTEKGKDVELRCDPISGHTALYWYRQSLGQGLEFLIYFQGNSAPDKSGLPSDRFSAERTGGSVSTLTIQRTQQEDSAVYLCASSLEGPRGGLGPEAFFGQGTRLTVV.

This clonotype has only a few counts. The chain recombines TRBV6-5 with TRBJ2-5; TRBD1 is a possible D gene (7 bases). The germline V and J ends were trimmed by 2 bases and 5 bases, with 21 bases remaining between them. Germline CDR1 MNHEY, CDR2 SVGAGI. This CDR3 has 17 amino acids. CDR3 residues: CASSYPTDREEEETQYF. The DNA of the CDR3 is TGTGCCAGCAGTTACCCTACCGACAGGGAGGAAGAGGAGACCCAGTACTTC.

Many counts were recorded for this clonotype. The chain's CDR3 is CASSPLGGLRGETQYF. Written as DNA, the CDR3 is TGTGCCAGCAGCCCACTGGGGGGGCTGAGAGGGGAGACCCAGTACTTC. The chain uses TRBV11-3 and TRBJ2-5, with D possibly TRBD2 on 7 matching bases. This CDR3 spans 16 amino acids. Looked up from germline, CDR1 is SGHNT and CDR2 is YENEEA. The V and J ends lost 5 bases and 5 bases respectively, with 21 bases between them.

This clonotype was detected many times. This chain uses TRBV7-3 with TRBJ1-1; D not resolved. V was clipped by 1 base and J by 1 base, with 4 bases between them. The CDR3 totals 13 residues. The V gene's germline CDR1 is SGHTA and CDR2 FQGTGA. In nucleotides, the CDR3 is TGTGCCAGCAGCTTAAACGGGAACACTGAAGCTTTCTTT. Residues: CASSLNGNTEAFF.

This clonotype was seen repeatedly, ten times or more. The V gene is TRBV18, the J gene TRBJ2-3, with D uncertain. CDR3 length: 12 amino acids. V lost 1 base to trimming and J lost 3 bases, with 2 bases between them. Germline CDR1 KGHSH, CDR2 LQKENI. The CDR3 is CASSPRTDTQYF. CDR3 sequence (DNA): TGTGCCAGCTCACCACGAACAGATACGCAGTATTTT. Full variable domain (missing parts from reference TRBV18 and TRBJ2-3): NAGVMQNPRHLVRRRGQEARLRCSPMKGHSHVYWYRQLPEEGLKFMVYLQKENIIDESGMPKERFSAEFPKEGPSILRIQQVVRGDSAAYFCASSPRTDTQYFGPGTRLTVL.

The genes are TRBV2 and TRBJ2-4; the D gene could be TRBD1 or TRBD2 (5 bases each). Germline loops: CDR1 SNHLY, CDR2 FYNNEI. The V and J ends lost 4 bases and 16 bases respectively, with 17 bases between them. CDR3 length: 12 residues. The CDR3 region is CASSGGARRLYF. Written as DNA, the CDR3 is TGTGCCAGCAGTGGAGGGGCCAGGCGCCTCTACTTC.

The chain employs TRBV7-2 and TRBJ2-2; 7 bases line up with TRBD1. Trimming removed 5 bases from V and 5 bases from J; junction bases left unmatched: 8. Germline CDR1 reads SGHTA; CDR2 reads FQGNSA. CDR3 length: 15 residues. The CDR3 DNA sequence: TGTGCCAGCAGCGCGGACAGGCTAAAAACCGGGGAGCTGTTTTTT. Translating gives CASSADRLKTGELFF. Complete variable domain (other parts from reference TRBV7-2 and TRBJ2-2): GAGVSQSPSNKVTEKGKDVELRCDPISGHTALYWYRQSLGQGLEFLIYFQGNSAPDKSGLPSDRFSAERTGGSVSTLTIQRTQQEDSAVYLCASSADRLKTGELFFGEGSRLTVL.

This clonotype turned up a few times. The chain couples TRBV12-3 or TRBV12-4 to TRBJ1-5, with D hard to call. The CDR3 runs to 13 residues. The V and J ends lost 3 bases and 9 bases respectively, with 12 bases between them. The CDR3 DNA reads TGTGCCAGCAGTTTTGGCGTTTCATGGCCCCAGCATTTT. Protein: CASSFGVSWPQHF.

This clonotype was detected only a few times. The V gene is TRBV3-1, the J gene TRBJ1-1, with a tentative D call TRBD1 (6 bases). The CDR3 consists of 13 residues. Germline V gene lookup returns CDR1 LGHDT and CDR2 YNNKEL (reference sequence). With 4 bases removed from V and 5 bases from J, the gap between germline ends came to 11 bases. DNA of the CDR3: TGTGCCAGCAGCCGCAGGGGAGGGACTGAAGCTTTCTTT. Translated, it gives CASSRRGGTEAFF.

The chain uses TRBV12-3 or TRBV12-4 and TRBJ2-1; D ambiguous. Trimming removed 7 bases from V and 0 bases from J, with 16 bases in between. The CDR3 sequence is 16 residues long. For the CDR3, the DNA is TGTGCCAGCAACAACCCCCCTAGTGGCTCCTACAATGAGCAGTTCTTC. It encodes CASNNPPSGSYNEQFF.

In its sample, this clonotype was seen a few times. The gene calls are TRBV20-1 and TRBJ2-4, with D unclear. Germline lookup yields CDR1 DFQATT and CDR2 SNEGSKA (reference sequence). The CDR3 has 17 amino acids. The V gene lost 6 bases and the J gene lost 0 bases, with 21 bases spanning the gap. As DNA, the CDR3 is TGCAGTGCCTCGGCCATAGGAAGCTCTATAGCCAAAAACATTCAGTACTTC. Its translation: CSASAIGSSIAKNIQYF.

This clonotype was seen a few times. The J gene is TRBJ1-1, the V gene TRBV12-3 or TRBV12-4; D may be TRBD1 (5 bases). The CDR3 is 13 residues long. V lost 7 bases and J lost 0, with 9 bases in between. CDR3 sequence: CASTLTVNTEAFF. For the CDR3, the DNA is TGTGCCAGCACCTTGACAGTGAACACTGAAGCTTTCTTT.

In this sample, this clonotype turned up a few times. J is TRBJ1-2 and V is TRBV12-3 or TRBV12-4; the match to TRBD1 covers 7 bases. V lost 9 bases to trimming and J lost 4 bases; unmatched junction nucleotides: 8. The length of the CDR3 is 13 residues. CDR3 in DNA: TGTGCCAGTATGAACAGGGGAATCTATGGCTACACCTTC. Encoded protein: CASMNRGIYGYTF.

This chain connects TRBV5-1 to TRBJ1-1; D unresolved. The germline CDR1 and CDR2 sequences are SGHRS and YFSETQ. V dropped 0 bases and J dropped 7 bases, with 13 bases sitting between them. The CDR3 is made up of 14 amino acids. As DNA, the CDR3 is TGCGCCAGCAGCTTGGCGGGAAAGAGCCTTGAAGCTTTCTTT. This codes for CASSLAGKSLEAFF.

This clonotype was counted only a few times. The genes are TRBV7-8 and TRBJ2-2, with a possible D match to TRBD2 (5 bases). The V gene's germline CDR1 is SGHVS and CDR2 FQNEAQ. V gave up 0 bases and J gave up 3 bases, with 11 bases separating them. CDR3 length equals 16 residues. The CDR3 DNA reads TGTGCCAGCAGCTTAGCCGGGGTTAGGGACACCGGGGAGCTGTTTTTT. Translating it yields CASSLAGVRDTGELFF.

This clonotype was counted a few times. The gene calls are TRBV4-2 and TRBJ2-1; 10 bases fit TRBD2. Trimming at V came to 4 bases and at J to 5 bases, leaving 2 bases not matched to a gene. From germline, CDR1 is LGHNA and CDR2 YNFKEQ. The CDR3 is 14 residues long. This CDR3 reads CASSPSGRDNEQFF. The DNA of the CDR3 is TGTGCCAGCAGCCCTAGCGGGAGAGACAATGAGCAGTTCTTC.